A single T cell receptor beta chain is shown here with its context. This clone's antigen is unknown. Nothing much larger sits one base from this clone, and base qualities are not available. The library was prepared using the immunoSEQ multiplex PCR assay. TCRbeta CDR3 sequencing was performed as a commercial service by an external provider. Under the source paper's analysis protocol: The analyses used productive nucleotide sequences together with amino acid sequences obtained by in silico translation. Diversity was measured with Renyi entropy across alpha values, using the median of 200 repeated subsamples to equalise sample size. Pairwise repertoire distance was calculated as one minus the Chao-modified Jaccard index, correcting for under-sampling, and used for clustering. Frequency-weighted overlap with synovial clonotypes was calculated over 200 sample sizes with 200 draws without replacement at each size, and the overlap was reported at the size of the smaller sample. This is the immuneACCESS table as TCRdb keeps it, with only in-frame sequences that have V and J called. A part of the clones is gone; compared with another copy, unresolved V genes explain less than half, and the rest is unexplained. V and J calls and clone size are as listed in that table; D and trimming were resolved from the DNA. Across this sample there are 25,000 to 35,000 clones, with around 93% seen only once. The biggest ten clones account for approximately 2.9% of the sample.

The sample comes from a study of circulating and synovial CD4+ cells in juvenile arthritis (dated by TCRdb to the mid-2010s). Notes on the research overall: Within each patient, the TCRbeta CDR3 repertoires of synovial CD4 T cells, bulk blood CD4 T cells and circulating HLA-DR+ CD4 T cells were compared. The goal of repertoire sequencing was to confirm that a circulating synovial-like CD4 T cell subset was enriched in synovial clonotypes. The paper's findings and limits, for the study overall: Circulating pathogenic-like lymphocytes were found to cluster with synovial T cells, and a substantially higher fraction of CDR3 sequences was shared with synovium by circulating pathogenic-like lymphocytes than by bulk blood. Because overlap with synovium rose as sequencing depth increased, the measured fractions of shared clonotypes likely underestimated the overlap of the full repertoire. Because CPL samples and bulk blood CD4 samples differed in T cell genome counts by at least an order of magnitude, sample-size effects were addressed. The difference between circulating pathogenic-like lymphocytes and bulk blood T cells was not detected by traditional Vbeta family usage analysis. Lower diversity was observed in synovial and circulating pathogenic-like lymphocyte repertoires than in bulk blood CD4 repertoires, and some CPL samples were found to be as oligoclonal as synovium.

From V the trimming removes 1 base and from J it removes 10 bases, while the gene matches leave 13 bases of the junction unaccounted for. The germline V gene specifies SGHDN as CDR1 and FVKESK as CDR2. Taken from cysteine to phenylalanine, the CDR3 has 16 residues. This entry keeps only the CDR3 DNA: 48 bases, framed from base 1. Donors of the sequenced samples were patients with active juvenile idiopathic arthritis. Cells were sorted right after thawing, and dead cells were excluded with Live/Dead Fixable Near-IR Stain. The chain is assembled from TRBV14 and TRBJ1-1; 9 middle bases align to TRBD1. This sequence originates from a human donor with juvenile idiopathic arthritis. The sequenced sample was CD4+ T cells from blood. CDR3 reads: CASSQAGGYTGGAAFF. The bases read TGTGCCAGCAGCCAAGCCGGGGGATATACAGGGGGCGCAGCTTTCTTT.